The clone carrying this TCR beta chain was picked up one time. Its antigen is as yet unknown. The limits of the CDR3 on the DNA are not certain, so only TCRdb's listed CDR3 is given. The source of the sample is a study of cytomegalovirus exposure and HLA in healthy donors. The CDR3 numbers 15 amino acids, ends counted. CDR1 is MDHEN and CDR2 is SYDVKM in the germline V gene. Sequencing used immunoSEQ multiplex PCR; TCRdb keeps in-frame clones, though not all of them. The table records more than 85,000 clones, about 95% of them present only once. Whole-study results and caveats: There were fewer than 200 TCR beta chains listed as cytomegalovirus-associated. Reportedly, cytomegalovirus status was diagnosed with high sensitivity and specificity.

The chain joins TRBV28 to TRBJ2-3; TRBD2 is the table's D call and was not checked against the DNA. Sequenced: PBMCs. This clonotype originated in a woman between 18 and 29 years old in good health and CMV-seronegative. CDR3: CASSSSGWGSDTQYF.